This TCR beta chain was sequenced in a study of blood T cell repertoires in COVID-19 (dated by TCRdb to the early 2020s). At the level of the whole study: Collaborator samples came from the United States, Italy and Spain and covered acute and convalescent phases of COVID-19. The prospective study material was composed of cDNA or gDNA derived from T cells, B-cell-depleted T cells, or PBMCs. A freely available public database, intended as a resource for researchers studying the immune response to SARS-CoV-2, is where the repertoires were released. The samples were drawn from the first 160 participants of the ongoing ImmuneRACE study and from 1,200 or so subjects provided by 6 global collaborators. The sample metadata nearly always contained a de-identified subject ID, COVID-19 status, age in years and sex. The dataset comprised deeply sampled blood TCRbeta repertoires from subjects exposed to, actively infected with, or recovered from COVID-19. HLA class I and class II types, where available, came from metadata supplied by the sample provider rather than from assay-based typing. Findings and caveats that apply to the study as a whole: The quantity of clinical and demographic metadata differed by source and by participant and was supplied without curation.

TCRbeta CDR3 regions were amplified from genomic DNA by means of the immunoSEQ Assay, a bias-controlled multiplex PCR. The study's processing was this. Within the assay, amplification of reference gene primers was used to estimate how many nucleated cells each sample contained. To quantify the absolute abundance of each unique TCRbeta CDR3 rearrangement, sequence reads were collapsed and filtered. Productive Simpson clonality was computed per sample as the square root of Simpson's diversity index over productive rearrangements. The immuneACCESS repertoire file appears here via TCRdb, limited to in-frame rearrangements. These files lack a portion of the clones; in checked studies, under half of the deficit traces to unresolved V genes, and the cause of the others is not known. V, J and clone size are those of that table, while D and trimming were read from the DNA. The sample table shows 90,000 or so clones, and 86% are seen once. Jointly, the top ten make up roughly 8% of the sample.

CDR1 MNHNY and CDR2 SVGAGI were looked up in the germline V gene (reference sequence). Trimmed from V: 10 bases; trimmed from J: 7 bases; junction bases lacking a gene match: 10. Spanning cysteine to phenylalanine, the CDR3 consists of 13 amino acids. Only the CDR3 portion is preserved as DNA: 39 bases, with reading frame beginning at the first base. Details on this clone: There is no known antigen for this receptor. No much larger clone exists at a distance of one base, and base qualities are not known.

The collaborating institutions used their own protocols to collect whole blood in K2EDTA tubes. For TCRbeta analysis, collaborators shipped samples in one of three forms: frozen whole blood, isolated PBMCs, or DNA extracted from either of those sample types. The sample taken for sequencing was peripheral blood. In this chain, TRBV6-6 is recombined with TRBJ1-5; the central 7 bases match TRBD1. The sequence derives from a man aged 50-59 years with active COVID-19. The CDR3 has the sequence CAMSDRVGQPQHF. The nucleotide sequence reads TGTGCCATGTCCGACAGGGTAGGACAGCCCCAGCATTTT.